A single sample gave rise to the 25 T cell receptor beta chains below, sequenced in a study of monozygotic twins with inflammatory bowel disease. TCRdb derives one entry per CDR3 protein from the 5' RACE reads, leaving out DNA. The data show more than 300,000 distinct CDR3 sequences, and the top ten clones hold just over 2.5%. The specimen sequenced was blood. The receptors here all came from a human donor with ulcerative colitis or Crohn's disease, or a healthy co-twin of an affected twin (not recorded which).

The chain combines TRBV5-1 with TRBJ2-7; TCRdb proposes TRBD1, but this gene call is untestable without DNA. The CDR3 covers 14 residues. CDR1 and CDR2 from the germline V gene are SGHRS and YFSETQ. CDR3 amino acids: CASSQGGWEDEQYF.

This chain connects TRBV28 to TRBJ1-5. Looked up from germline, CDR1 is MDHEN and CDR2 is SYDVKM. The length of the CDR3 is 14 residues. The CDR3 loop is CASSPKWGGQPQHF.

The chain couples TRBV23-1 to TRBJ1-1. TRBV23-1 qualifies as an ORF whose function is uncertain. This CDR3 has 15 residues. The CDR3 spells CASSQGQGLRIEAFF.

The J gene is TRBJ1-1, the V gene TRBV7-9. The CDR3 totals 15 residues. CDR1 and CDR2 (germline): SEHNR, FQNEAQ (reference sequence). CDR3 region: CASSLAPYMNTEAFF.

V gene TRBV4-3 combines with J gene TRBJ2-7; TCRdb gives TRBD1 as the D gene, but with no DNA this cannot be confirmed. The V gene's germline CDR1 is LGHNA and CDR2 YSLEER. The CDR3 has 16 residues. The CDR3 region is CASSQVAGATSYEQYF.

This chain uses TRBV5-1 with TRBJ2-4; the TRBD2 assignment by TCRdb is unverifiable without DNA. This CDR3 is 14 amino acids long. In germline, CDR1 is SGHRS, CDR2 YFSETQ. CDR3 amino acids: CASSQERSGDMQYF.

V is TRBV20-1 and J is TRBJ1-5; with no DNA, the TCRdb D assignment of TRBD1 cannot be verified. CDR1 and CDR2 from the germline V gene are DFQATT and SNEGSKA (reference sequence). This CDR3 comprises 15 residues. CDR3 region: CSARAAGALNQPQHF.

The chain uses TRBV9 and TRBJ2-2. CDR1 and CDR2 from the germline V gene are SGDLS and YYNGEE. The CDR3 runs 15 residues. The chain's CDR3 is CASSEDGPSTGELFF. Drawing the rest from reference TRBV9 and TRBJ2-2, the complete variable domain is DSGVTQTPKHLITATGQRVTLRCSPRSGDLSVYWYQQSLDQGLQFLIQYYNGEERAKGNILERFSAQQFPDLHSELNLSSLELGDSALYFCASSEDGPSTGELFFGEGSRLTVL.

The gene calls are TRBV7-2 and TRBJ2-1. The CDR3 is made up of 16 amino acids. Looked up from germline, CDR1 is SGHTA and CDR2 is FQGNSA. The CDR3 sequence: CASSLRSVIPGDEQFF.

This chain joins TRBV6-5 and TRBJ2-7; with no DNA, the TCRdb D assignment of TRBD1 cannot be verified. The CDR3 extends over 14 amino acids. Per germline, CDR1 MNHEY and CDR2 SVGAGI. The CDR3 sequence: CASSYQNGNYEQYF.

V is TRBV5-4 and J is TRBJ2-7; the TRBD2 assignment by TCRdb is unverifiable without DNA. Germline CDR1 and CDR2: SGHNT and YYREEE (reference sequence). The CDR3 length is 14 residues. CDR3 in amino acids: CASRAGTSTYEQYF.

The chain is built from TRBV5-1 and TRBJ1-1; TCRdb proposes TRBD1, but this gene call is untestable without DNA. CDR3 length: 15 residues. CDR1 and CDR2 from the germline V gene are SGHRS and YFSETQ. The CDR3 sequence: CASSINRGMNTEAFF.

The CDR3: CASSLAQTGLGTDTQYF. The V and J genes are TRBV11-2 and TRBJ2-3; the D call of TRBD1 rests on TCRdb alone, since no DNA is present to check it. The germline V gene has CDR1 SGHAT and CDR2 FQNNGV. CDR3 size: 17 residues.

The gene calls are TRBV6-2 or TRBV6-3 and TRBJ1-2; TCRdb's assignment of TRBD1 cannot be checked, as there is no DNA. The germline gives CDR1 MNHEY, CDR2 SVGEGT. The CDR3 runs to 15 residues. The CDR3 region is CASSYSEQGWNGYTF.

This chain joins TRBV20-1 and TRBJ2-3; TCRdb calls TRBD1, which cannot be checked without DNA. The CDR3 consists of 14 residues. Germline CDR1 reads DFQATT; CDR2 reads SNEGSKA (reference sequence). CDR3 in amino acids: CSADDRESTDTQYF.

J is TRBJ1-4 and V is TRBV12-3 or TRBV12-4; absent DNA, TCRdb's TRBD1 call cannot be checked. The CDR3 length is 15 residues. CDR3 amino acids: CASSLDRGRNEKLFF.

The rearrangement joins TRBV5-6 to TRBJ1-2; TCRdb indicates TRBD1, and absent DNA this call remains unverified. Germline CDR1 reads SGHDT; CDR2 reads YYEEEE. This CDR3 is 14 amino acids long. This CDR3 reads CASSLAPLRHGYTF.

The V gene is TRBV7-9, the J gene TRBJ2-7. From germline, CDR1 is SEHNR and CDR2 FQNEAQ (reference sequence). This CDR3 region has 16 residues. CDR3 sequence: CASSLSPQTGSYEQYF. Together with reference TRBV7-9 and TRBJ2-7, the CDR3 gives the full variable domain: DTGVSQNPRHKITKRGQNVTFRCDPISEHNRLYWYRQTLGQGPEFLTYFQNEAQLEKSRLLSDRFSAERPKGSFSTLEIQRTEQGDSAMYLCASSLSPQTGSYEQYFGPGTRLTVT.

The rearrangement joins TRBV7-2 to TRBJ2-5. The V gene's germline CDR1 is SGHTA and CDR2 FQGNSA. This CDR3 comprises 13 residues. The CDR3 here is CASSLPNEETQYF.

V is TRBV20-1 and J is TRBJ1-3; TCRdb indicates TRBD1, and absent DNA this call remains unverified. The CDR3 extends over 19 amino acids. Germline V lookup: CDR1 DFQATT, CDR2 SNEGSKA (reference sequence). CDR3 residues: CSARDSYDRARGVGNTIYF.

V is TRBV10-3 and J is TRBJ2-7; TCRdb lists TRBD2, though no DNA is available to test this call. The CDR3 runs 15 residues. Germline V lookup: CDR1 ENHRY, CDR2 SYGVKD. The CDR3 spells CAVSSTSGSSYEQYF.

V is TRBV12-3 or TRBV12-4 and J is TRBJ2-7. The CDR3 is 14 amino acids. The CDR3 spells CASSLIGASYEQYF.

J is TRBJ1-2 and V is TRBV12-3 or TRBV12-4. This CDR3 region has 13 residues. The CDR3 loop is CASSSGTGGGYTF.

The chain combines TRBV7-9 with TRBJ1-1. Germline CDR1 SEHNR, CDR2 FQNEAQ (reference sequence). This CDR3 is 14 amino acids long. The CDR3 region is CASSFRQEGTEAFF.

The V call is TRBV12-3 or TRBV12-4, the J call TRBJ1-5; TCRdb indicates TRBD1, and absent DNA this call remains unverified. The CDR3 covers 15 residues. The CDR3 here is CASRLTAINNQPQHF.